Listed here are 18 T cell receptor beta chains from one sample, sequenced in a study of T cell responses to AZD1222 COVID-19 vaccine. TCRdb's copy holds only in-frame clones and misses some; the assay was immunoSEQ multiplex PCR. The table includes roughly 96,000 clones, more than 75% detected once. The sequenced sample was peripheral blood, obtained 28 days after the second AZD1222 dose. The receptors here all came from an adult who received the AZD1222 COVID-19 vaccine.

CDR3 in amino acids: CASSLGHLSSYNSPLHF. CDR3 sequence (DNA): TGTGCCAGCAGCTTGGGGCACCTGAGCTCCTATAATTCACCCCTCCACTTT. The rearrangement links TRBV5-6 to TRBJ1-6, with unresolved D. V lost 0 bases and J 0 bases, leaving 10 bases between the germline ends. Looked up from germline, CDR1 is SGHDT and CDR2 is YYEEEE. The CDR3 consists of 17 residues.

The chain carries TRBV2 and TRBJ1-4; D remains unclear. This CDR3 spans 16 amino acids. The germline gives CDR1 SNHLY, CDR2 FYNNEI. V lost 1 base, J lost 0 bases, and 9 bases lay in between. The CDR3 coding sequence is TGTGCCAGCAGTGAAGGGCGCCTTGCAACTAATGAAAAACTGTTTTTT. It encodes CASSEGRLATNEKLFF.

The chain joins TRBV9 to TRBJ2-3; 8 bases are shared with TRBD2. V trimming: 3 bases; J trimming: 4 bases; junction bases outside the gene matches: 10. CDR3 size: 16 residues. Germline V gives CDR1 SGDLS, CDR2 YYNGEE. CDR3 bases: TGTGCCAGCAGCGCCACTGTCGGGAGGGGAGCAGATACGCAGTATTTT. It specifies CASSATVGRGADTQYF.

This chain uses TRBV9 with TRBJ2-3; 12 positions match TRBD2. Unmatched junction bases numbered 13, after V lost 0 bases and J lost 5 bases. CDR3 size: 19 residues. The germline gives CDR1 SGDLS, CDR2 YYNGEE. The CDR3 loop is CASSVGSSGGARKQDTQYF. The CDR3, as DNA: TGTGCCAGCAGCGTAGGCTCTAGCGGGGGGGCGAGGAAGCAAGATACGCAGTATTTT.

CDR3 sequence reads: CASSLGTRLASGNTIYF. The CDR3 DNA follows: TGTGCCAGCAGCCTTGGGACACGGCTAGCCTCTGGAAACACCATATATTTT. This rearrangement joins TRBV3-1 (or the pseudogene TRBV3-2) to TRBJ1-3, with D tentatively TRBD1 (6 bases). Germline V gene lookup returns CDR1 LGHDT and CDR2 YNNKEL (reference sequence). The CDR3 extends over 17 amino acids. V lost 4 bases, J lost 0 bases, and 16 bases lay in between.

The V and J genes are TRBV5-1 and TRBJ2-7, with a possible D match to TRBD1 (6 bases). Germline V lookup: CDR1 SGHRS, CDR2 YFSETQ. The CDR3 loop spans 15 amino acids. The V end was cut by 5 bases, the J end by 0 bases, with 15 bases between. CDR3 in DNA: TGCGCCAGCAGTTCCGTCAGGGGTAGCTCCTACGAGCAGTACTTC. Translated, it gives CASSSVRGSSYEQYF.

This clone was found once. The chain recombines TRBV18 with TRBJ2-1; the match to TRBD2 covers 15 bases. Germline loops: CDR1 KGHSH, CDR2 LQKENI. There are 17 residues in the CDR3. Losses at the gene ends were 5 bases for V and 7 bases for J; bases not matched to a gene: 9. CDR3 sequence reads: CASSFSTGTSGRNEQFF. The CDR3 DNA reads as TGTGCCAGCTCATTCTCCACCGGGACTAGCGGGAGGAATGAGCAGTTCTTC.

V and J are TRBV2 and TRBJ2-1; 9 bases agree with TRBD1. The trim removed 7 bases at V and 1 base at J, leaving 5 bases unmatched. Germline-derived CDR1 and CDR2 are SNHLY and FYNNEI. The CDR3 runs to 15 residues. DNA for the CDR3: TGTGCCAGCACCGCCGGGACAGGGTCCTACAATGAGCAGTTCTTC. It translates to CASTAGTGSYNEQFF.

By its share, this clone is medium-sized (0.01 to 0.1%). DNA of the CDR3: TGTGCCAGTAGTATACCAGGCGCTGAAGCTTTCTTT. It translates to CASSIPGAEAFF. This chain links TRBV19 with TRBJ1-1; D uncertain. The CDR3 totals 12 residues. Germline CDR1 is LNHDA and CDR2 is SQIVND (reference sequence). Trimming took off 2 bases at V and 6 bases at J, with 7 bases between the two ends. The full variable domain, its missing parts supplied by reference TRBV19 and TRBJ1-1, is DGGITQSPKYLFRKEGQNVTLSCEQNLNHDAMYWYRQDPGQGLRLIYYSQIVNDFQKGDIAEGYSVSREKKESFPLTVTSAQKNPTAFYLCASSIPGAEAFFGQGTRLTVV.

The chain is built from TRBV6-5 and TRBJ1-4; 9 bases align to TRBD1. Germline assignment: CDR1 MNHEY and CDR2 SVGAGI. There are 14 residues in the CDR3. V trimming: 6 bases; J trimming: 7 bases; junction bases outside the gene matches: 6. CDR3 in amino acids: CASSRGQGGEKLFF. The CDR3 DNA sequence: TGTGCCAGCAGCCGGGGACAGGGTGGTGAAAAACTGTTTTTT.

The rearrangement links TRBV7-8 to TRBJ2-7, with D perhaps assigned TRBD1 or TRBD2 (6 bases each). This CDR3 is built from 16 residues. Trimming took off 5 bases at V and 4 bases at J, with 21 bases between the two ends. Per germline, CDR1 SGHVS and CDR2 FQNEAQ. In nucleotides, the CDR3 is TGTGCCAGCAGCCCCCTAGGACGGGGGACACTTTACGAGCAGTACTTC. It is translated as CASSPLGRGTLYEQYF. The complete variable domain, with remaining parts taken from reference TRBV7-8 and TRBJ2-7, reads GAGVSQSPRYKVAKRGQDVALRCDPISGHVSLFWYQQALGQGPEFLTYFQNEAQLDKSGLPSDRFFAERPEGSVSTLKIQRTQQEDSAVYLCASSPLGRGTLYEQYFGPGTRLTVT.

This rearrangement joins TRBV19 to TRBJ2-1; 9 nucleotides match TRBD2. V shed 3 bases, J shed 3 bases, and the junction held 9 bases outside the gene matches. This CDR3 has 17 amino acids. Looked up from germline, CDR1 is LNHDA and CDR2 is SQIVND (reference sequence). CDR3 amino acids: CASSIDSPTSGYNEQFF. The CDR3 DNA is TGTGCCAGTAGTATCGATTCTCCGACTAGCGGCTACAATGAGCAGTTCTTC.

This rearrangement joins TRBV11-3 to TRBJ1-3; D might be TRBD1 (6 bases). The CDR3 runs 15 residues. V was pared by 1 base and J by 3 bases, with 10 bases between. CDR1 and CDR2 (germline): SGHNT, YENEEA. CDR3 in amino acids: CASSLVGASGNTIYF. CDR3 coding DNA: TGTGCCAGCAGCTTAGTGGGGGCGAGTGGAAACACCATATATTTT.

The chain uses TRBV19 and TRBJ1-6; 11 bases agree with TRBD1. V dropped 8 bases and J dropped 8; count of bases not matched to a gene: 2. This CDR3 region has 13 residues. CDR1 is LNHDA, CDR2 SQIVND, per germline (reference sequence). The chain's CDR3 is CASGDRGDSPLHF. The CDR3 DNA follows: TGTGCCAGTGGGGACAGGGGGGATTCACCCCTCCACTTT.

The rearrangement uses TRBV28 and TRBJ2-3; 8 bases line up with TRBD1. Germline V gene sequence: CDR1 MDHEN, CDR2 SYDVKM. V shed 4 bases, J shed 2 bases, and the junction held 2 bases outside the gene matches. This CDR3 comprises 14 residues. CDR3 protein: CASSSGGSTDTQYF. The DNA of the CDR3 is TGTGCCAGCAGTTCAGGGGGCTCCACAGATACGCAGTATTTT. The full variable domain, in which reference TRBV28 and TRBJ2-3 provide the parts outside the CDR3, is DVKVTQSSRYLVKRTGEKVFLECVQDMDHENMFWYRQDPGLGLRLIYFSYDVKMKEKGDIPEGYSVSREKKERFSLILESASTNQTSMYLCASSSGGSTDTQYFGPGTRLTVL.

The rearrangement uses TRBV2 and TRBJ1-5; no clear D gene. CDR1 and CDR2 from the germline V gene are SNHLY and FYNNEI. The CDR3 contains 12 residues. V lost 4 bases and J 10 bases, leaving 11 bases between the germline ends. The DNA for the CDR3 is TGTGCCAGCAGTGGTCAGGTGGAACCCCAGCATTTT. It specifies CASSGQVEPQHF.

This chain uses TRBV28 with TRBJ1-1, with D unresolved. CDR1 is MDHEN, CDR2 SYDVKM, per germline. V was shortened by 6 bases and J by 1 base, with 3 bases between the two germline ends. This CDR3 has 11 residues. The CDR3: CASRENTEAFF. The DNA of the CDR3 is TGTGCCAGCAGGGAGAACACTGAAGCTTTCTTT.

This clone qualifies as medium-sized (0.01 to 0.1%). The V gene is TRBV27, the J gene TRBJ1-6; D is possibly TRBD1 (6 bases). The CDR3 contains 19 residues. Germline assignment: CDR1 MNHEY and CDR2 SMNVEV (reference sequence). Trimming stripped 5 bases from V and 6 bases from J, with 26 bases between. The CDR3 spells CASSHLPLWTAFPNSPLHF. CDR3 DNA: TGTGCCAGCAGTCATCTGCCCCTCTGGACAGCCTTCCCTAATTCACCCCTCCACTTT.